The rows below give T cell receptor beta chains drawn from one sample of a study of blood T cell repertoires in COVID-19. Assay: immunoSEQ multiplex PCR; the TCRdb copy retains only in-frame clones and omits some. The table shows just under 350,000 clones, with about 89% occurring only once. The sample consisted of peripheral blood. These receptor sequences come from a woman between 50 and 59 years old with COVID-19, enrolled during active disease. Both conserved end residues are part of each CDR3. Each record gives: J gene, clone size, D gene, V gene, CDR3 DNA, CDR3 protein. The D gene is left open where the match is weak. The size of a clone is reported for some rows only, either as once, few or many, or as a class for expanded clones.

J gene: TRBJ1-4
clone size: -
D gene: TRBD1
V gene: TRBV9
CDR3 DNA: TGTGCCAGCAGCCCTAGGGACAGAGGTAATGAAAAACTGTTTTTT
CDR3 protein: CASSPRDRGNEKLFF

J gene: TRBJ2-1
clone size: -
D gene: TRBD2
V gene: TRBV2
CDR3 DNA: TGTGCCAGCAGTGCCCCCGGGACAGGGGGCGGAGGACTAGCGGGAGGGGGTTCCTACAATGAGCAGTTCTTC
CDR3 protein: CASSAPGTGGGGLAGGGSYNEQFF

J gene: TRBJ2-1
clone size: -
D gene: TRBD2
V gene: TRBV7-2
CDR3 DNA: TGTGCCAGCAGCAACGGGGGAGGGCGCCTCTACAATGAGCAGTTCTTC
CDR3 protein: CASSNGGGRLYNEQFF

J gene: TRBJ2-7
clone size: -
D gene: -
V gene: TRBV29-1
CDR3 DNA: TGCAGCGTTGAAGTGAGGGTCAACGAGCAGTACTTC
CDR3 protein: CSVEVRVNEQYF

J gene: TRBJ1-1
clone size: -
D gene: -
V gene: TRBV27
CDR3 DNA: TGTGCCAGCAGTGCAGAGGGCGACACTGAAGCTTTCTTT
CDR3 protein: CASSAEGDTEAFF

J gene: TRBJ1-1
clone size: -
D gene: -
V gene: TRBV7-9
CDR3 DNA: TGTGCCAGCAGCGATCCTCTGGGGGGAAACACTGAAGCTTTCTTT
CDR3 protein: CASSDPLGGNTEAFF

J gene: TRBJ2-4
clone size: -
D gene: TRBD1
V gene: TRBV7-9
CDR3 DNA: TGTGCCAGCAGCTATCTTACGCAGGGGGCGAGGAACATTCAGTACTTC
CDR3 protein: CASSYLTQGARNIQYF

J gene: TRBJ1-1
clone size: -
D gene: TRBD1
V gene: TRBV4-2
CDR3 DNA: TGTGCCAGCAGCCAATACAACAGGGGCGCTGAAGCTTTCTTT
CDR3 protein: CASSQYNRGAEAFF

J gene: TRBJ2-3
clone size: -
D gene: -
V gene: TRBV18
CDR3 DNA: TGTGCCAGCTCACCACCGAGTGTGGGCCCAGATACGCAGTATTTT
CDR3 protein: CASSPPSVGPDTQYF

J gene: TRBJ1-2
clone size: few
D gene: TRBD1
V gene: TRBV2
CDR3 DNA: TGTGCCAGCAGTGGATCCGGGACAGGGGGACTAAGGGGCTACACCTTC
CDR3 protein: CASSGSGTGGLRGYTF

J gene: TRBJ2-2
clone size: -
D gene: TRBD2
V gene: TRBV18
CDR3 DNA: TGTGCCAGCTCACCACTTCGACTAGCGGGAGGGACCACCGGGGAGCTGTTTTTT
CDR3 protein: CASSPLRLAGGTTGELFF

J gene: TRBJ2-6
clone size: -
D gene: -
V gene: TRBV6-4
CDR3 DNA: TGTGCCAGCAGCCTCACAGGGTCTGGGGCCAACGTCCTGACTTTC
CDR3 protein: CASSLTGSGANVLTF

J gene: TRBJ1-1
clone size: once
D gene: TRBD1
V gene: TRBV18
CDR3 DNA: TGTGCCAGCTCAGTAGACAGGGTGGTGACTGAAGCTTTCTTT
CDR3 protein: CASSVDRVVTEAFF

J gene: TRBJ2-1
clone size: once
D gene: TRBD2
V gene: TRBV3-1/TRBV3-2
CDR3 DNA: TGTGCCAGCAGAGGGACAGGGCCGGGGCTAGCGGGAGGGAGGCCCTACAATGAGCAGTTCTTC
CDR3 protein: CASRGTGPGLAGGRPYNEQFF

J gene: TRBJ2-7
clone size: once
D gene: TRBD1
V gene: TRBV6-1
CDR3 DNA: TGTGCCAGCAGTGAGGGGACAGCCGAGCAGTACTTC
CDR3 protein: CASSEGTAEQYF

J gene: TRBJ2-1
clone size: -
D gene: TRBD2
V gene: TRBV4-3
CDR3 DNA: TGCGCCAGCAGCCAAGAGGCTAGCGGGAGGATGGGTGAGCAGTTCTTC
CDR3 protein: CASSQEASGRMGEQFF

J gene: TRBJ2-3
clone size: -
D gene: -
V gene: TRBV19
CDR3 DNA: TGTGCCAGTAGTATGAGGGCAGGCTACACAGATACGCAGTATTTT
CDR3 protein: CASSMRAGYTDTQYF

J gene: TRBJ1-1
clone size: -
D gene: -
V gene: TRBV12-5
CDR3 DNA: TGTGCTAGTGGTCCCCCGGGACACGGGAACACTGAAGCTTTCTTT
CDR3 protein: CASGPPGHGNTEAFF

J gene: TRBJ2-7
clone size: -
D gene: -
V gene: TRBV6-1
CDR3 DNA: TGTGCCAGCAGTGAAGGCGACAGGACCTTATACGAGCAGTACTTC
CDR3 protein: CASSEGDRTLYEQYF

J gene: TRBJ2-1
clone size: once
D gene: -
V gene: TRBV9
CDR3 DNA: TGTGCCAGCAGCGTACAACAGTTAAACTACAATGAGCAGTTCTTC
CDR3 protein: CASSVQQLNYNEQFF

J gene: TRBJ1-2
clone size: few
D gene: -
V gene: TRBV18
CDR3 DNA: TGTGCCAGCTCACCAAGAGAAAACTATGGCTACACCTTC
CDR3 protein: CASSPRENYGYTF

J gene: TRBJ2-7
clone size: -
D gene: TRBD2
V gene: TRBV9
CDR3 DNA: TGTGCCAGCAGCGTAGAGCTAGCGGGATACTACGAGCAGTACTTC
CDR3 protein: CASSVELAGYYEQYF

J gene: TRBJ2-1
clone size: -
D gene: -
V gene: TRBV7-2
CDR3 DNA: TGTGCCAGCAGCGCCCCCTCTGTAGGGGGTATGCGTCGAGAGCAGTTCTTC
CDR3 protein: CASSAPSVGGMRREQFF

J gene: TRBJ1-5
clone size: -
D gene: -
V gene: TRBV2
CDR3 DNA: TGTGCCAGCAGTGATTACTATAGCAATCAGCCCCAGCATTTT
CDR3 protein: CASSDYYSNQPQHF

J gene: TRBJ2-7
clone size: -
D gene: TRBD1
V gene: TRBV28
CDR3 DNA: TGTGCCAGCAGTTTGAGGGGGCTTGGCCACGAGCAGTACTTC
CDR3 protein: CASSLRGLGHEQYF

J gene: TRBJ2-3
clone size: -
D gene: -
V gene: TRBV9
CDR3 DNA: TGTGCCAGCAGCGCCGGGGCAGATACGCAGTATTTT
CDR3 protein: CASSAGADTQYF

J gene: TRBJ2-4
clone size: -
D gene: TRBD1
V gene: TRBV3-1/TRBV3-2
CDR3 DNA: TGTGCCAGCAGCCCGGGACAGGGACTCAACATTCAGTACTTC
CDR3 protein: CASSPGQGLNIQYF

J gene: TRBJ2-1
clone size: -
D gene: -
V gene: TRBV5-1
CDR3 DNA: TGCGCCAGCACCTCATCCGGGGGGCCACGTTACAATGAGCAGTTCTTC
CDR3 protein: CASTSSGGPRYNEQFF

J gene: TRBJ2-2
clone size: -
D gene: TRBD2
V gene: TRBV4-2
CDR3 DNA: TGTGCCAGCAGCCGCCAGGGACTAGCGGGAGGGCAGGGCGGGGAGCTGTTTTTT
CDR3 protein: CASSRQGLAGGQGGELFF

J gene: TRBJ1-1
clone size: -
D gene: -
V gene: TRBV19
CDR3 DNA: TGTGCCAGTAGTATACAGGGGTACACTGAAGCTTTCTTT
CDR3 protein: CASSIQGYTEAFF

J gene: TRBJ2-7
clone size: -
D gene: -
V gene: TRBV6-5
CDR3 DNA: TGTGCCAGCAAGGTTACAGGGAGCTCCTACGAGCAGTACTTC
CDR3 protein: CASKVTGSSYEQYF

J gene: TRBJ2-3
clone size: -
D gene: TRBD2
V gene: TRBV3-1/TRBV3-2
CDR3 DNA: TGTGCCAGCAGCGAGATTCTCGGGACTAACACAGATACGCAGTATTTT
CDR3 protein: CASSEILGTNTDTQYF

J gene: TRBJ2-6
clone size: -
D gene: TRBD1
V gene: TRBV7-9
CDR3 DNA: TGTGCCAGCAGCCGAACAGGGGGCGCCTCCGGGGCCAACGTCCTGACTTTC
CDR3 protein: CASSRTGGASGANVLTF

J gene: TRBJ2-7
clone size: -
D gene: TRBD2
V gene: TRBV13
CDR3 DNA: TGTGCCAGCAGCTTAGTGACTAGCGGAAATCCCTACGAGCAGTACTTC
CDR3 protein: CASSLVTSGNPYEQYF

J gene: TRBJ1-5
clone size: -
D gene: -
V gene: TRBV12-5
CDR3 DNA: TGTGCTAGTGCCCAGACACTTCCTCCTTCTGCAGCCCAGCATTTT
CDR3 protein: CASAQTLPPSAAQHF

J gene: TRBJ1-1
clone size: once
D gene: TRBD1
V gene: TRBV18
CDR3 DNA: TGTGCCAGCTCACCTGCTGGACAGGGAGAGAGAGAAGCTTTCTTT
CDR3 protein: CASSPAGQGEREAFF

J gene: TRBJ2-4
clone size: -
D gene: -
V gene: TRBV15
CDR3 DNA: TGTGCCACCAGCAGAGATCGCGGGACGGCGGAGGTCATTCAGTACTTC
CDR3 protein: CATSRDRGTAEVIQYF

J gene: TRBJ2-5
clone size: -
D gene: TRBD2
V gene: TRBV7-2
CDR3 DNA: TGTGCCAGCAGCTTTCTAGCGGGAAGTATAAAGACCCAGTACTTC
CDR3 protein: CASSFLAGSIKTQYF

J gene: TRBJ2-1
clone size: -
D gene: TRBD2
V gene: TRBV27
CDR3 DNA: TGTGCCAGCAACGTTTACGGGACTAGCGGGAGGTATGAGCAGTTCTTC
CDR3 protein: CASNVYGTSGRYEQFF

J gene: TRBJ2-1
clone size: -
D gene: TRBD2
V gene: TRBV6-6
CDR3 DNA: TGTGCCAGCAGTTACTCGAATAGCGGGAGGTTCAATGAGCAGTTCTTC
CDR3 protein: CASSYSNSGRFNEQFF

J gene: TRBJ1-2
clone size: -
D gene: TRBD1
V gene: TRBV19
CDR3 DNA: TGTGCCAGTAGTAAACAGGGGGCTTCTAACTATGGCTACACCTTC
CDR3 protein: CASSKQGASNYGYTF

J gene: TRBJ2-7
clone size: -
D gene: -
V gene: TRBV14
CDR3 DNA: TGTGCCAGCAGCCAAGGCAGGATTACGGAATCGGACTTC
CDR3 protein: CASSQGRITESDF

J gene: TRBJ2-7
clone size: -
D gene: TRBD2
V gene: TRBV3-1/TRBV3-2
CDR3 DNA: TGTGCCAGCACCCCACGTTCTAGCGGGAGGGCCGGAGAGCAGTACTTC
CDR3 protein: CASTPRSSGRAGEQYF

J gene: TRBJ2-2
clone size: -
D gene: -
V gene: TRBV19
CDR3 DNA: TGTGCCAGTAGCCTACAGGAGTACACCGGGGAGCTGTTTTTT
CDR3 protein: CASSLQEYTGELFF

J gene: TRBJ2-7
clone size: -
D gene: TRBD1
V gene: TRBV15
CDR3 DNA: TGTGCCACCAGCAGAGAGGCGGGACAGGCCGTTCCTGGGTACTTC
CDR3 protein: CATSREAGQAVPGYF

J gene: TRBJ2-7
clone size: -
D gene: TRBD2
V gene: TRBV5-1
CDR3 DNA: TGCGCCAGCAGCTTGGGTTCGGCGGGAGGGGCTACCTACGAGCAGTACTTC
CDR3 protein: CASSLGSAGGATYEQYF

J gene: TRBJ2-7
clone size: -
D gene: TRBD2
V gene: TRBV9
CDR3 DNA: TGTGCCAGCAGCCCCACTATAGCGGGAGAGATCTACGAGCAGTACTTC
CDR3 protein: CASSPTIAGEIYEQYF

J gene: TRBJ2-3
clone size: once
D gene: -
V gene: TRBV14
CDR3 DNA: TGTGCCAGCAGCCAGGGACTGACTTTCACAGATACGCAGTATTTT
CDR3 protein: CASSQGLTFTDTQYF

J gene: TRBJ2-1
clone size: -
D gene: TRBD2
V gene: TRBV2
CDR3 DNA: TGTGCCAGCAGTTCCCGGCTAGCGGGAGCTACCTACAATGAGCAGTTCTTC
CDR3 protein: CASSSRLAGATYNEQFF

J gene: TRBJ2-7
clone size: -
D gene: TRBD1
V gene: TRBV29-1
CDR3 DNA: TGCAGCGTTTCGCGACAGGGGGTCTACGAGCAGTACTTC
CDR3 protein: CSVSRQGVYEQYF

J gene: TRBJ1-5
clone size: -
D gene: -
V gene: TRBV12-5
CDR3 DNA: TGTGCTAGTGGTTTGGTAAGTCCGGAGGGCAATCAGCCCCAGCATTTT
CDR3 protein: CASGLVSPEGNQPQHF

J gene: TRBJ2-7
clone size: once
D gene: TRBD2
V gene: TRBV18
CDR3 DNA: TGTGCCAGCTCGCTTAGCGGGGTAAGCTCCTACGAGCAGTACTTC
CDR3 protein: CASSLSGVSSYEQYF

J gene: TRBJ1-1
clone size: few
D gene: -
V gene: TRBV2
CDR3 DNA: TGTGCCAGTTCAGTCCTCATTGAGGCTGAAGCTTTCTTT
CDR3 protein: CASSVLIEAEAFF